These T cell receptor beta chains were read from a single sample in a study of technical replicates of blood from several donors. The data were produced by immunoSEQ multiplex PCR, yet TCRdb's version contains in-frame clones alone and is incomplete. The sample has roughly 62,000 clones, under 90% seen once; the top ten hold around 5.1%. What was sequenced was PBMCs. All receptors derive from a human donor in good health. Some clones in this sample may be carry-over from other donors' samples. CDR3s include the opening cysteine and the closing phenylalanine or tryptophan. A D gene is named only where the DNA matches it firmly. Where a row states a size, it is once, few, many or the class of an expanded clone; other rows omit it.

v_gene: TRBV2; j_gene: TRBJ2-3; abundance: .; d_gene: TRBD2; CDR3aa: CASSDVGRALDTQYF; CDR3nt: TGTGCCAGCAGTGACGTCGGGAGGGCGCTTGATACGCAGTATTTT
v_gene: TRBV19; j_gene: TRBJ2-1; abundance: .; d_gene: .; CDR3aa: CASSSFSYNEQFF; CDR3nt: TGTGCCAGTAGTAGTTTCTCGTACAATGAGCAGTTCTTC
v_gene: TRBV5-1; j_gene: TRBJ2-5; abundance: .; d_gene: .; CDR3aa: CASSSSLPDTKTQYF; CDR3nt: TGCGCCAGCAGCTCCTCTTTACCTGACACGAAGACCCAGTACTTC
v_gene: TRBV5-1; j_gene: TRBJ1-4; abundance: .; d_gene: .; CDR3aa: CASSLAGSPNEKLFF; CDR3nt: TGCGCCAGCAGCTTGGCCGGTAGCCCTAATGAAAAACTGTTTTTT
v_gene: TRBV30; j_gene: TRBJ1-3; abundance: once; d_gene: TRBD1; CDR3aa: CALGTGLVGNTIYF; CDR3nt: TGTGCCCTCGGGACAGGGCTAGTTGGAAACACCATATATTTT
v_gene: TRBV9; j_gene: TRBJ2-1; abundance: .; d_gene: TRBD1; CDR3aa: CASSSTGASEQFF; CDR3nt: TGTGCCAGCAGCTCTACAGGGGCTAGTGAGCAGTTCTTC
v_gene: TRBV19; j_gene: TRBJ2-7; abundance: .; d_gene: .; CDR3aa: CASSIGQPYYEQYF; CDR3nt: TGTGCCAGTAGTATAGGACAGCCTTACTACGAGCAGTACTTC
v_gene: TRBV19; j_gene: TRBJ2-1; abundance: .; d_gene: TRBD2; CDR3aa: CASSIDLSGRAINEQFF; CDR3nt: TGTGCCAGTAGTATAGATCTTAGCGGGAGGGCCATAAATGAGCAGTTCTTC
v_gene: TRBV10-3; j_gene: TRBJ2-3; abundance: .; d_gene: .; CDR3aa: CATSRPGGTDTQYF; CDR3nt: TGTGCCACCAGTCGGCCAGGGGGGACAGATACGCAGTATTTT
v_gene: TRBV11-2; j_gene: TRBJ2-7; abundance: .; d_gene: TRBD2; CDR3aa: CASSLAASGAYVQYF; CDR3nt: TGTGCCAGCAGCCTAGCGGCTAGCGGGGCCTACGTGCAGTACTTC
v_gene: TRBV27; j_gene: TRBJ1-6; abundance: .; d_gene: .; CDR3aa: CASSWEVDSPLHF; CDR3nt: TGTGCCAGCAGTTGGGAGGTTGATTCACCCCTCCACTTT
v_gene: TRBV19; j_gene: TRBJ1-1; abundance: .; d_gene: .; CDR3aa: CASSEPSGFRNTEAFF; CDR3nt: TGTGCCAGTAGTGAACCCTCAGGATTCCGGAACACTGAAGCTTTCTTT
v_gene: TRBV7-2; j_gene: TRBJ2-1; abundance: .; d_gene: TRBD1; CDR3aa: CASSARQGTYNEQFF; CDR3nt: TGTGCCAGCAGCGCTCGACAGGGGACCTACAATGAGCAGTTCTTC
v_gene: TRBV4-2; j_gene: TRBJ2-2; abundance: few; d_gene: TRBD2; CDR3aa: CASSPGLADTGELFF; CDR3nt: TGTGCCAGCAGCCCGGGACTAGCGGACACCGGGGAGCTGTTTTTT
v_gene: TRBV2; j_gene: TRBJ2-1; abundance: .; d_gene: TRBD2; CDR3aa: CASSWTSGSLDEQFF; CDR3nt: TGTGCCAGCAGTTGGACTAGCGGGAGCCTGGATGAGCAGTTCTTC
v_gene: TRBV29-1; j_gene: TRBJ2-5; abundance: .; d_gene: .; CDR3aa: CSVEHSDREEETQYF; CDR3nt: TGCAGCGTTGAGCATTCGGACAGAGAAGAAGAGACCCAGTACTTC
v_gene: TRBV2; j_gene: TRBJ2-3; abundance: .; d_gene: .; CDR3aa: CASSAGLTTDTQYF; CDR3nt: TGTGCCAGCAGTGCGGGACTTACCACAGATACGCAGTATTTT
v_gene: TRBV7-2; j_gene: TRBJ2-2; abundance: few; d_gene: TRBD2; CDR3aa: CASRETRGGNTGELFF; CDR3nt: TGTGCCAGCAGGGAGACGCGGGGGGGGAACACCGGGGAGCTGTTTTTT
v_gene: TRBV9; j_gene: TRBJ2-3; abundance: .; d_gene: .; CDR3aa: CASSPSTDTQYF; CDR3nt: TGTGCCAGCAGCCCGAGCACAGATACGCAGTATTTT
v_gene: TRBV7-2; j_gene: TRBJ1-1; abundance: .; d_gene: .; CDR3aa: CASSLMGGNTEAFF; CDR3nt: TGTGCCAGCAGCCTAATGGGGGGGAACACTGAAGCTTTCTTT
v_gene: TRBV2; j_gene: TRBJ1-1; abundance: .; d_gene: TRBD1; CDR3aa: CASSGQGPSAFF; CDR3nt: TGTGCCAGCAGTGGACAGGGACCATCCGCTTTCTTT
v_gene: TRBV23-1; j_gene: TRBJ1-5; abundance: .; d_gene: TRBD1; CDR3aa: CASTRVGTVSNQPQHF; CDR3nt: TGCGCCAGCACGCGCGTGGGGACAGTTAGCAATCAGCCCCAGCATTTT
v_gene: TRBV6-1; j_gene: TRBJ2-6; abundance: .; d_gene: .; CDR3aa: CASSGWGAGANVLTF; CDR3nt: TGTGCCAGCAGTGGGTGGGGGGCTGGGGCCAACGTCCTGACTTTC
v_gene: TRBV27; j_gene: TRBJ2-7; abundance: once; d_gene: .; CDR3aa: CASSLLEGIGEQYF; CDR3nt: TGTGCCAGCAGTTTATTGGAGGGGATCGGCGAGCAGTACTTC
v_gene: TRBV5-1; j_gene: TRBJ2-7; abundance: once; d_gene: .; CDR3aa: CASSLDRSRYEQYF; CDR3nt: TGCGCCAGCAGCTTGGACAGGAGCCGCTACGAGCAGTACTTC
v_gene: TRBV4-3; j_gene: TRBJ2-7; abundance: .; d_gene: .; CDR3aa: CASSPGNSPYEQYF; CDR3nt: TGCGCCAGCAGCCCCGGGAATTCTCCCTACGAGCAGTACTTC
v_gene: TRBV6-1; j_gene: TRBJ2-7; abundance: .; d_gene: TRBD1; CDR3aa: CASQGDRDYEQYF; CDR3nt: TGTGCCAGCCAGGGGGACAGAGACTACGAGCAGTACTTC
v_gene: TRBV19; j_gene: TRBJ1-2; abundance: .; d_gene: TRBD1; CDR3aa: CASSIEGTGYGYTF; CDR3nt: TGTGCCAGTAGTATAGAGGGGACAGGATATGGCTACACCTTC
v_gene: TRBV4-1; j_gene: TRBJ2-2; abundance: .; d_gene: TRBD1; CDR3aa: CASSQGQGAGGELFF; CDR3nt: TGCGCCAGCAGCCAGGGACAGGGGGCCGGCGGGGAGCTGTTTTTT
v_gene: TRBV5-8; j_gene: TRBJ2-1; abundance: .; d_gene: TRBD1; CDR3aa: CASSGGQGSTEQFF; CDR3nt: TGTGCCAGCAGCGGTGGACAGGGGAGTACTGAGCAGTTCTTC
v_gene: TRBV19; j_gene: TRBJ2-1; abundance: once; d_gene: TRBD2; CDR3aa: CASSIDGSGGSAYNEQFF; CDR3nt: TGTGCCAGTAGTATAGATGGTAGCGGGGGGAGCGCCTACAATGAGCAGTTCTTC
v_gene: TRBV19; j_gene: TRBJ2-1; abundance: .; d_gene: .; CDR3aa: CASRSVPTNSYNEQFF; CDR3nt: TGTGCCAGTAGATCTGTCCCCACAAACTCCTACAATGAGCAGTTCTTC
v_gene: TRBV6-1; j_gene: TRBJ2-3; abundance: .; d_gene: TRBD1; CDR3aa: CASGAGQGFTDTQYF; CDR3nt: TGTGCCAGTGGGGCGGGACAGGGATTCACAGATACGCAGTATTTT
v_gene: TRBV5-1; j_gene: TRBJ1-4; abundance: once; d_gene: TRBD1; CDR3aa: CASSFSGTGGTNEKLFF; CDR3nt: TGCGCCAGCAGCTTCTCCGGGACAGGGGGCACTAATGAAAAACTGTTTTTT
v_gene: TRBV10-1; j_gene: TRBJ2-7; abundance: .; d_gene: .; CDR3aa: CASSESMRSAEQYF; CDR3nt: TGCGCCAGCAGTGAGTCGATGCGGTCGGCCGAGCAGTACTTC
v_gene: TRBV7-7; j_gene: TRBJ2-1; abundance: .; d_gene: TRBD2; CDR3aa: CASSLSSGAGDEQFF; CDR3nt: TGTGCCAGCAGCTTGAGTAGCGGGGCGGGGGATGAGCAGTTCTTC
v_gene: TRBV6-5; j_gene: TRBJ1-1; abundance: few; d_gene: TRBD1; CDR3aa: CASSYVGQGMNTEAFF; CDR3nt: TGTGCCAGCAGTTATGTGGGACAGGGCATGAACACTGAAGCTTTCTTT
v_gene: TRBV11-2; j_gene: TRBJ2-7; abundance: .; d_gene: TRBD1; CDR3aa: CASSLGRGTGQREQYF; CDR3nt: TGTGCCAGCAGCTTAGGAAGGGGGACAGGGCAGAGGGAGCAGTACTTC
v_gene: TRBV30; j_gene: TRBJ1-4; abundance: .; d_gene: TRBD1; CDR3aa: CASSSGQGTEKLFF; CDR3nt: TGTGCCTCCTCCTCGGGACAGGGGACCGAAAAACTGTTTTTT
v_gene: TRBV9; j_gene: TRBJ2-7; abundance: .; d_gene: TRBD2; CDR3aa: CASSVGSGSSYEQYF; CDR3nt: TGTGCCAGCAGCGTAGGTAGCGGGAGCTCCTACGAGCAGTACTTC
v_gene: TRBV19; j_gene: TRBJ1-1; abundance: once; d_gene: .; CDR3aa: CASSTRPEYTEAFF; CDR3nt: TGTGCCAGTAGTACACGCCCGGAGTACACTGAAGCTTTCTTT
v_gene: TRBV18; j_gene: TRBJ1-1; abundance: .; d_gene: .; CDR3aa: CASKKTENTEAFF; CDR3nt: TGTGCCAGCAAAAAGACAGAAAACACTGAAGCTTTCTTT
v_gene: TRBV18; j_gene: TRBJ2-3; abundance: .; d_gene: .; CDR3aa: CASSHLQGWLADTQYF; CDR3nt: TGTGCCAGCTCACACCTACAGGGTTGGCTCGCAGATACGCAGTATTTT
v_gene: TRBV5-1; j_gene: TRBJ2-2; abundance: .; d_gene: .; CDR3aa: CASSAREEVRELFF; CDR3nt: TGCGCCAGCAGCGCCCGGGAAGAGGTCCGGGAGCTGTTTTTT
v_gene: TRBV9; j_gene: TRBJ1-1; abundance: .; d_gene: .; CDR3aa: CASSVDGRSTEAFF; CDR3nt: TGTGCCAGCAGCGTAGACGGCCGGAGTACTGAAGCTTTCTTT
v_gene: TRBV13; j_gene: TRBJ2-5; abundance: few; d_gene: .; CDR3aa: CASSVQGEWRETQYF; CDR3nt: TGTGCCAGCAGCGTACAGGGTGAGTGGCGAGAGACCCAGTACTTC
v_gene: TRBV14; j_gene: TRBJ1-1; abundance: once; d_gene: TRBD1; CDR3aa: CASSQQQGARAFF; CDR3nt: TGTGCCAGCAGCCAACAACAGGGGGCGCGAGCTTTCTTT
v_gene: TRBV5-1; j_gene: TRBJ2-5; abundance: .; d_gene: .; CDR3aa: CASSLGQGQETQYF; CDR3nt: TGCGCCAGCAGCTTGGGGCAGGGTCAAGAGACCCAGTACTTC
v_gene: TRBV7-8; j_gene: TRBJ2-7; abundance: .; d_gene: TRBD2; CDR3aa: CASSYIAGTSSYEQYF; CDR3nt: TGTGCCAGCAGCTATATAGCGGGGACGAGCTCCTACGAGCAGTACTTC
v_gene: TRBV12-5; j_gene: TRBJ2-1; abundance: .; d_gene: TRBD2; CDR3aa: CASEADGRRDEQFF; CDR3nt: TGTGCTAGTGAAGCCGACGGGAGGAGGGATGAGCAGTTCTTC
v_gene: TRBV6-1; j_gene: TRBJ1-5; abundance: once; d_gene: .; CDR3aa: CASSEGGRNQPQHF; CDR3nt: TGTGCCAGCAGTGAGGGGGGACGCAATCAGCCCCAGCATTTT
v_gene: TRBV7-8; j_gene: TRBJ2-7; abundance: .; d_gene: TRBD1; CDR3aa: CASSWGTATYEQYF; CDR3nt: TGTGCCAGCAGCTGGGGGACAGCAACCTACGAGCAGTACTTC
v_gene: TRBV6-5; j_gene: TRBJ2-3; abundance: .; d_gene: TRBD1; CDR3aa: CASSYSPGQGTQYF; CDR3nt: TGTGCCAGCAGTTACTCCCCGGGACAGGGGACGCAGTATTTT